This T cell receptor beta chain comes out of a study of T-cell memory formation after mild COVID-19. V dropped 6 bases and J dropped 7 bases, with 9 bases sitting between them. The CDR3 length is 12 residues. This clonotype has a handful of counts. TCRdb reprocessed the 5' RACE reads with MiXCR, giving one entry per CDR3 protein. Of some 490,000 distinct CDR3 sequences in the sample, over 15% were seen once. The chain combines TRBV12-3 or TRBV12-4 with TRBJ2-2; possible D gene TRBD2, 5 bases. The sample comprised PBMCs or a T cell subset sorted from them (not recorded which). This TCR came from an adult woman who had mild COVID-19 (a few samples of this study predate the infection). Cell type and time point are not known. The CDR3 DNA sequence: TGTGCCAGCAGCGAGGGATACGGGGAGCTGTTTTTT. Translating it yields CASSEGYGELFF.